These 2 T cell receptor beta chains share one sample of origin, sequenced in a study of blood T cell repertoires in COVID-19. Only in-frame clones appear in the TCRdb table, and some are missing; sequencing was by immunoSEQ multiplex PCR. This sample has more than 200,000 clones; 83% occur once, and the top ten carry around 2.3%. Sequencing was done on a sample of peripheral blood. The source is a woman aged 40 to 55 with active or convalescent COVID-19.

V usage is TRBV11-2 and J usage is TRBJ2-5, with D unresolved. This CDR3 comprises 15 residues. Germline V gene data show CDR1 as SGHAT and CDR2 as FQNNGV. The V and J ends lost 0 bases and 4 bases respectively, with 12 bases between them. CDR3 in DNA: TGTGCCAGCAGCTTAGATCGAGTCCCCCGAGAGACCCAGTACTTC. It yields the protein CASSLDRVPRETQYF.

The chain employs TRBV18 and TRBJ1-3; 7 bases agree with TRBD1. Per germline, CDR1 KGHSH and CDR2 LQKENI. This CDR3 contains 16 residues. V was clipped by 6 bases and J by 0 bases; unmatched bases: 8. The DNA for the CDR3 is TGTGCCAGCTCCGTCGACGGGACAGCCTCTGGAAACACCATATATTTT. Translation gives CASSVDGTASGNTIYF.